The TCR beta chain under discussion was sequenced for a study of CD8+ T cells in alopecia areata. Study background: Treated patients took oral tofacitinib at 5 to 10 mg twice daily.

Regarding the study as a whole: Scalp clonality and expanded CD8+ clones among the top 100 were significantly decreased by tofacitinib. Especially in alopecia totalis/universalis, lesional scalp showed greater clonality than normal scalp did.

Regarding this clone: Its antigen is not known.

RNA was isolated and reverse transcribed to cDNA, the sequencing template. TCRdb keeps only in-frame clones here, not all; method: immunoSEQ multiplex PCR. The sample has roughly 3,500 clones; roughly 84% are singletons. As for treatment: oral pan-JAK inhibitor, 5-10 mg twice daily. Punch biopsies of lesional scalp, plus peripheral blood, were taken from alopecia areata patients. The CDR3 runs to 16 residues. Trimming removed 5 bases at V and 3 bases at J, with 19 bases between. From germline, CDR1 is MNHNY and CDR2 SVGAGI (reference sequence). The chain employs TRBV6-6 and TRBJ1-2, with D perhaps matching TRBD1 (5 bases). The source was skin, collected at week 24, from a patient treated with tofacitinib. This receptor was taken from a human donor with alopecia areata. The CDR3 nucleotides are TGTGCCAGCAGTCATAACCTCGGGGCCAATTACTATGGCTACACCTTC. It codes for CASSHNLGANYYGYTF.